The 10 T cell receptor beta chains below all came from one sample that was sequenced in a study of T cell responses to AZD1222 COVID-19 vaccine. Clones were read by immunoSEQ multiplex PCR, and TCRdb kept only the in-frame ones, dropping some. The sample lists about 150,000 clones, about nine tenths occurring once. Specimen: peripheral blood, collected on day 0 of AZD1222 vaccination. Every receptor here comes from an adult in good health.

In this sample, this clone turned up once. The J gene is TRBJ1-6, the V gene TRBV5-6; 9 positions match TRBD1. The CDR3 loop spans 19 amino acids. V gave up 0 bases and J gave up 6 bases; unmatched junction bases: 13. Per germline, CDR1 SGHDT and CDR2 YYEEEE. CDR3 in amino acids: CASSLAGTGSGRGNSPLHF. DNA for the CDR3: TGTGCCAGCAGCTTGGCTGGGACAGGGTCAGGTCGGGGTAATTCACCCCTCCACTTT.

The chain carries TRBV12-3 or TRBV12-4 and TRBJ1-1; no firm D call. There are 13 residues in the CDR3. Trimming removed 7 bases at V and 6 bases at J, with 15 bases between. The CDR3 nucleotides read TGTGCCAGCATCACTTCGGGGTTGGCTGAAGCTTTCTTT. Its translation: CASITSGLAEAFF.

The rearrangement joins TRBV5-1 to TRBJ1-1, with TRBD1 as a possible D gene (6 bases). Per germline, CDR1 SGHRS and CDR2 YFSETQ. The length of the CDR3 is 13 residues. V was clipped by 7 bases and J by 0 bases, with 10 bases between them. This chain's CDR3 is CASFGTLNTEAFF. The CDR3 DNA is TGCGCCAGCTTCGGGACACTGAACACTGAAGCTTTCTTT.

The chain joins TRBV18 to TRBJ1-1; D may be TRBD1 (5 bases). The V end lost 6 bases, the J end lost 0 bases, and 17 bases lay between the germline ends. Germline V gene sequence: CDR1 KGHSH, CDR2 LQKENI. The CDR3 consists of 16 residues. CDR3 sequence reads: CASSLQNVGVNTEAFF. CDR3 DNA sequence: TGTGCCAGCTCCCTTCAAAACGTGGGGGTGAACACTGAAGCTTTCTTT.

The chain links TRBV19 to TRBJ1-2; D unclear. Germline-derived CDR1 and CDR2 are LNHDA and SQIVND (reference sequence). The CDR3 is 14 residues long. The germline V and J ends were trimmed by 7 bases and 4 bases, with 16 bases remaining between them. The CDR3 nucleotides are TGTGCCAGTACTAGGGATGTGACTGCCTATGGCTACACCTTC. Its protein is CASTRDVTAYGYTF.

The chain employs TRBV6-1 and TRBJ1-3; no clear D. The V gene lost 1 base and the J gene lost 0 bases, with 4 bases spanning the gap. Germline loops: CDR1 MNHNS, CDR2 SASEGT. The CDR3 spans 14 residues. This chain's CDR3 is CASSEEHSGNTIYF. The CDR3 bases are TGTGCCAGCAGTGAAGAACACTCTGGAAACACCATATATTTT.

This clone was seen just once. The DNA for the CDR3 is TGTGCCAGCAGCACGCGTAGCTCTGGAAACACCATATATTTT. Residues: CASSTRSSGNTIYF. V usage is TRBV11-3 and J usage is TRBJ1-3; no definite D call. There are 14 residues in the CDR3. The V gene lost 5 bases and the J gene lost 0 bases, with 8 bases spanning the gap. Germline CDR1 and CDR2: SGHNT and YENEEA.

This clone has a single count. The rearrangement joins TRBV11-2 to TRBJ1-2; unclear D gene. Germline CDR1 SGHAT, CDR2 FQNNGV. Trimming cost V 1 base and J 2 bases, with 8 bases left between them. CDR3 length: 14 residues. The CDR3 coding sequence is TGTGCCAGCAGCTTAGGATGGGGAAACTATGGCTACACCTTC. Amino acid sequence: CASSLGWGNYGYTF.

The genes are TRBV28 and TRBJ2-2; D ambiguous. The CDR3 runs 12 residues. Trimming cost V 5 bases and J 4 bases, with 5 bases left between them. The germline V gene has CDR1 MDHEN and CDR2 SYDVKM. DNA of the CDR3: TGTGCCAGCAGTCCCCCCACCGGGGAGCTGTTTTTT. Translating it yields CASSPPTGELFF.

The chain links TRBV19 to TRBJ1-1, with D perhaps matching TRBD1 (5 bases). CDR1 is LNHDA, CDR2 SQIVND, per germline (reference sequence). V lost 1 base and J 1 base, leaving 7 bases between the germline ends. The CDR3 is 14 residues long. CDR3 sequence reads: CASSIAGRNTEAFF. The CDR3 nucleotides read TGTGCCAGTAGTATAGCGGGGCGGAACACTGAAGCTTTCTTT.